This TCR beta chain was documented in a study of cytomegalovirus exposure and HLA in healthy donors. Across the whole study: As an earlier analysis found, roughly 180 million T cells yielded approximately 100 million unique TCR beta sequences.

In regard to this clone: What it binds is unknown.

General study points: There were under 200 TCR beta chains listed as cytomegalovirus-associated. Three CMV-associated chains were confirmed in vitro to be specific for CMV antigens. For most TCR beta V segments, an earlier analysis put the productive rate at about 90% or about 30% of the time.

The junction had 11 bases not matched to a gene; V was cut back by 3 bases and J by 4 bases. Per germline, CDR1 SGDLS and CDR2 YYNGEE. The CDR3 spans 17 residues. PCR employed 60 Vbeta and 13 Jbeta primers. Produced via immunoSEQ multiplex PCR; TCRdb's table is partial and in-frame only. The data show some 130,000 clones, with about four fifths seen just once and about 3% held by the top ten. The chain links TRBV9 to TRBJ2-3; TRBD2 agrees at 10 bases. The sequence came from a female donor in good health and CMV-seronegative. The sequenced sample consisted of PBMCs. The CDR3 region has the DNA TGTGCCAGCAGCGCCCCTCTGAGCGGGGGGGCGTCAGATACGCAGTATTTT. Protein: CASSAPLSGGASDTQYF.